These T cell receptor beta chains were read from a single sample in a study of shared clonotypes between healthy human individuals. The table came from immunoSEQ multiplex PCR; TCRdb's copy has only in-frame clones and leaves some out. This table has 1 million to 1.3 million clones, 78% appearing once. Sequenced input: memory CD4+ T cells from PBMCs. These receptors all stem from a man between 18 and 29 years old in good health. Some clones in this sample may be carry-over from other donors' samples. CDR3s include the opening cysteine and the closing phenylalanine or tryptophan. The order of the fields is D gene, clone size, V gene, CDR3 protein. The D gene is left open where the match is weak. Only some rows state a clone size, as once, few, many or a class for expanded clones.

TRBD1,.,TRBV4-1,CASSQNTGDRGTF
TRBD2,.,TRBV5-4,CASSLRLAGFDEQFF
TRBD1,.,TRBV28,CASTRFGTAAFF
.,.,TRBV18,CASSPGQLAQYEQYF
.,.,TRBV4-1,CASSQDYTGRMNTQYF
TRBD1,once,TRBV18,CASSSQGALDNQPQHF
.,.,TRBV11-3,CASSFSRGYGYTF
TRBD1,.,TRBV10-3,CAISRQGRNTGELFF
TRBD2,.,TRBV7-2,CASSPLAGGPYEQYF
TRBD1,many,TRBV10-3,CAISEGGQGAGETQYF
TRBD1,.,TRBV7-2,CASSIDRDGGNQPQHF
TRBD2,.,TRBV28,CASSLGLARSTDTQYF
.,.,TRBV7-9,CASGRDQPQHF
.,.,TRBV7-8,CASSPPGTEAFF
.,few,TRBV5-1,CASSFDRPDEKLFF
.,.,TRBV7-9,CASSSDNYGYTF
.,.,TRBV11-2,CASSRIRGVRSDTQYF
TRBD1,.,TRBV7-9,CASSSPGQRNYGYTF
TRBD1,.,TRBV28,CASSLRRSDRDTQYF
.,.,TRBV12-5,CASGLDGRSNYGYTF
.,few,TRBV5-1,CASSLEDGDTQYF
.,.,TRBV7-2,CASSLGAQYNEQFF
.,.,TRBV6-1,CASSESIYNEQFF
.,.,TRBV6-6,CASTYQGTYEQYF
.,.,TRBV29-1,CSVDTGRANYGYTF
.,many,TRBV28,CASTTPGHRNTEAFF
TRBD2,.,TRBV28,CASSLGLVNTGELFF